The 21 T cell receptor beta chains listed next were all sequenced from one sample in a study of blood T cell repertoires in COVID-19. Some clones are missing from TCRdb's copy, which holds only in-frame ones; the method was immunoSEQ multiplex PCR. The sample records fewer than 350,000 clones, approximately 90% being singletons. The source material was PBMCs or T cells enriched from blood (not recorded which). The origin of the receptors is a woman aged 40 to 49 with acute COVID-19.

This clone has a handful of counts. This chain links TRBV11-2 with TRBJ2-7; D unclear. The germline V gene has CDR1 SGHAT and CDR2 FQNNGV. V shed 4 bases and J shed 3 bases, with 10 bases lying between them. The CDR3 loop spans 13 amino acids. The CDR3 DNA follows: TGTGCCAGCAGCTCCATCCTAGTCTACGAGCAGTACTTC. It codes for CASSSILVYEQYF.

This clone has a single count. This chain uses TRBV6-1 with TRBJ1-1, with TRBD1 matching 7 bases. With V trimmed by 3 bases and J by 2 bases, 3 bases remained unmatched. CDR1 and CDR2 from the germline V gene are MNHNS and SASEGT. The CDR3 is made up of 14 amino acids. The CDR3 here is CASSEGQLNTEAFF. CDR3 nucleotides: TGTGCCAGCAGTGAGGGACAGCTTAACACTGAAGCTTTCTTT.

This clone has only a few counts. The chain carries TRBV4-1 and TRBJ1-2; 8 bases are a match to TRBD1. Germline V lookup: CDR1 MGHRA, CDR2 YSYEKL. CDR3 length: 18 amino acids. The V gene end was trimmed by 4 bases and the J gene end by 4 bases; junction bases not matched to a gene: 17. The CDR3: CASSLNDRGVQGIYGYTF. The CDR3 DNA reads TGCGCCAGCAGCCTAAACGACAGGGGAGTTCAGGGGATCTATGGCTACACCTTC.

The rearrangement links TRBV30 to TRBJ2-1; possible D gene TRBD2, 6 bases. The CDR3 loop spans 14 amino acids. V lost 0 bases and J 5 bases, leaving 11 bases between the germline ends. Germline V gene lookup returns CDR1 GTSNPN and CDR2 SVGIG (reference sequence). This CDR3 reads CAWSVELANNEQFF. CDR3 sequence (DNA): TGTGCCTGGAGTGTTGAACTAGCTAACAATGAGCAGTTCTTC. Full variable domain (remainder filled in from reference TRBV30 and TRBJ2-1): SQTIHQWPATLVQPVGSPLSLECTVEGTSNPNLYWYRQAAGRGLQLLFYSVGIGQISSEVPQNLSASRPQDRQFILSSKKLLLSDSGFYLCAWSVELANNEQFFGPGTRLTVL.

The chain employs TRBV19 and TRBJ1-2; no firm D call. This CDR3 contains 12 residues. Germline V gene sequence: CDR1 LNHDA, CDR2 SQIVND (reference sequence). Trimming left V 4 bases short and J 7 bases short, with 10 bases between. CDR3 in amino acids: CASSTEDIGYTF. In nucleotides, the CDR3 is TGTGCCAGTAGTACCGAGGATATTGGCTACACCTTC.

In this sample, this clone turned up a few times. The chain uses TRBV19 and TRBJ2-7; 9 nucleotides line up with TRBD1. The length of the CDR3 is 13 residues. Germline V gives CDR1 LNHDA, CDR2 SQIVND (reference sequence). V was pared by 6 bases and J by 4 bases, with 4 bases of the junction left unmatched. CDR3 loop: CASRKQGAYEQYF. The CDR3 DNA follows: TGTGCCAGTAGGAAACAGGGGGCGTACGAGCAGTACTTC.

The chain recombines TRBV5-1 with TRBJ2-3, with 16 bases matching TRBD2. The germline CDR1 and CDR2 sequences are SGHRS and YFSETQ. This CDR3 spans 17 amino acids. The trim removed 4 bases at V and 4 bases at J, leaving 6 bases unmatched. The CDR3 bases are TGCGCCAGCAGCCCCACGGGGACTAGCGGGGGGGCAGATACGCAGTATTTT. Protein: CASSPTGTSGGADTQYF.

The chain recombines TRBV30 with TRBJ2-2, with 9 bases matching TRBD1. J was trimmed by 4 bases and V by 7 bases; bases with no gene match: 10. This CDR3 is built from 15 residues. Germline V gives CDR1 GTSNPN, CDR2 SVGIG (reference sequence). In DNA form, the CDR3 reads TGTGCCTACACCGGGACAGGGAAGGGCACCGGGGAGCTGTTTTTT. Protein sequence: CAYTGTGKGTGELFF.

Of note for this clone: A much larger clonotype is one base distant, so this may be a read error. CDR3 in amino acids: CASSQTDTQYF. The DNA of the CDR3 is TGTGCCAGCAGCCAGACAGATACGCAGTATTTT. V and J are TRBV2 and TRBJ2-3; D is unresolved. Germline lookup yields CDR1 SNHLY and CDR2 FYNNEI. The CDR3 totals 11 residues. Trimming stripped 6 bases from V and 3 bases from J, with 4 bases between.

The J gene is TRBJ2-3, the V gene TRBV11-3; D might be TRBD2 (6 bases). V was trimmed by 4 bases and J by 2 bases, leaving 28 bases between them. The CDR3 is 20 amino acids. Looked up from germline, CDR1 is SGHNT and CDR2 is YENEEA. The CDR3 DNA follows: TGTGCCAGCAGCTCCCCCTTATCGTTGGGGAGGACACTACCCACAGATACGCAGTATTTT. It specifies CASSSPLSLGRTLPTDTQYF.

The rearrangement uses TRBV7-8 and TRBJ1-1; weak D call: TRBD1 (5 bases). Germline assignment: CDR1 SGHVS and CDR2 FQNEAQ. V was trimmed by 3 bases and J by 4 bases, leaving 21 bases between them. CDR3 length equals 17 residues. CDR3 region: CASSFPPRPRQLTEAFF. The CDR3 coding sequence is TGTGCCAGCAGCTTCCCACCTAGGCCCAGACAGCTCACTGAAGCTTTCTTT.

The chain recombines TRBV7-8 with TRBJ1-1; D call uncertain. With 3 bases removed from V and 0 bases from J, the gap between germline ends came to 14 bases. This CDR3 has 16 residues. Per germline, CDR1 SGHVS and CDR2 FQNEAQ. In nucleotides, the CDR3 is TGTGCCAGCAGCTTTGGCGGCTTACGTGTGAACACTGAAGCTTTCTTT. It yields the protein CASSFGGLRVNTEAFF.

This sequence joins TRBV4-1 and TRBJ1-4; 7 bases are a match to TRBD1. V lost 2 bases and J lost 8; bases outside the gene matches: 5. This CDR3 has 14 amino acids. Germline V CDR1 and CDR2: MGHRA, YSYEKL. CDR3 protein: CASSQTTGNEKLFF. The CDR3 region has the DNA TGCGCCAGCAGCCAAACGACAGGGAACGAAAAACTGTTTTTT.

V usage is TRBV19 and J usage is TRBJ1-2; D remains unclear. The CDR3 covers 15 residues. CDR1 is LNHDA and CDR2 is SQIVND in the germline V gene (reference sequence). Trimming took 0 bases from V and 2 from J, leaving 10 bases between them. CDR3 sequence reads: CASSIDAGTNYGYTF. The DNA for the CDR3 is TGTGCCAGTAGTATAGATGCGGGCACCAACTATGGCTACACCTTC.

The V gene is TRBV15, the J gene TRBJ1-3; tentatively, D is TRBD1 (5 bases). V lost 0 bases and J lost 2, with 8 bases in between. The CDR3 loop spans 15 amino acids. Germline assignment: CDR1 LNHNV and CDR2 YYDKDF (reference sequence). The CDR3 region has the DNA TGTGCCACCAGCAGAGATCCGGGGGCTGGAAACACCATATATTTT. Translated, it gives CATSRDPGAGNTIYF. The entire variable domain, with the rest obtained from reference TRBV15 and TRBJ1-3, is as follows: DAMVIQNPRYQVTQFGKPVTLSCSQTLNHNVMYWYQQKSSQAPKLLFHYYDKDFNNEADTPDNFQSRRPNTSFCFLDIRSPGLGDTAMYLCATSRDPGAGNTIYFGEGSWLTVV.

This chain's CDR3 is CASSPPGQYNEQFF. CDR3 coding DNA: TGTGCCAGCAGCCCTCCGGGACAGTACAATGAGCAGTTCTTC. The rearrangement links TRBV7-9 to TRBJ2-1; TRBD1 matches at 7 bases. The CDR3 is made up of 14 amino acids. Germline V gene data show CDR1 as SEHNR and CDR2 as FQNEAQ (reference sequence). V trimming: 5 bases; J trimming: 4 bases; junction bases outside the gene matches: 5.

This clone turned up a few times. This chain links TRBV5-5 with TRBJ2-1; 9 bases map to TRBD2. CDR1 and CDR2 from the germline V gene are SGHKS and YYEKEE (reference sequence). V trimming: 0 bases; J trimming: 15 bases; junction bases outside the gene matches: 7. The CDR3 length is 13 residues. The DNA for the CDR3 is TGTGCCAGCAGCTTGGATCGCGGGAGGGAGTGGTTCTTC. Its protein product is CASSLDRGREWFF.

V usage is TRBV5-4 and J usage is TRBJ1-2, with D tentatively TRBD1 (5 bases). CDR3 size: 14 residues. V shed 0 bases and J shed 4 bases, with 10 bases lying between them. In germline, CDR1 is SGHNT, CDR2 YYREEE (reference sequence). The CDR3 nucleotides read TGTGCCAGCAGCTTGGCCCAGGGAGGCTATGGCTACACCTTC. This gives the protein CASSLAQGGYGYTF. Using reference TRBV5-4 and TRBJ1-2 for the parts outside the CDR3, the full variable domain is ETGVTQSPTHLIKTRGQQVTLRCSSQSGHNTVSWYQQALGQGPQFIFQYYREEENGRGNFPPRFSGLQFPNYSSELNVNALELDDSALYLCASSLAQGGYGYTFGSGTRLTVV.

This clone has a single count. The CDR3 DNA sequence: TGTGCCAGCAGTCCTCCCCCCAGGATAGATACGCAGTATTTT. Translated, it gives CASSPPPRIDTQYF. The chain couples TRBV28 to TRBJ2-3; D unclear. Germline V gene data show CDR1 as MDHEN and CDR2 as SYDVKM. The CDR3 loop spans 14 amino acids. V shed 5 bases and J shed 5 bases, with 14 bases lying between them.

This clone was counted once. This chain uses TRBV5-8 with TRBJ2-1; 10 bases map to TRBD1. V lost 3 bases and J lost 6; bases outside the gene matches: 12. This CDR3 spans 17 amino acids. Germline V gene sequence: CDR1 SGHTS, CDR2 YDEGEE. CDR3 nucleotides: TGTGCCAGCAGCTCGGAAGCCGGGACAGGGGACGTCAATGAGCAGTTCTTC. It yields the protein CASSSEAGTGDVNEQFF.

This sequence joins TRBV5-5 and TRBJ1-1; D remains unclear. Trimming stripped 3 bases from V and 0 bases from J, with 12 bases between. CDR3 length equals 15 residues. Germline CDR1 SGHKS, CDR2 YYEKEE (reference sequence). The DNA for the CDR3 is TGTGCCAGCAGCTCGCAGACTGCTATGAACACTGAAGCTTTCTTT. It encodes CASSSQTAMNTEAFF.